Sequencing of this T cell receptor beta chain was carried out in a study of blood T cell repertoires in COVID-19. This CDR3 comprises 15 residues. V dropped 8 bases and J dropped 0 bases, with 13 bases sitting between them. The V gene's germline CDR1 is MGHDK and CDR2 SYGVNS. Using immunoSEQ multiplex PCR, the repertoire was profiled, and TCRdb retains in-frame clones only, with some absent. The sample has over 300,000 clones, roughly 90% seen once; the top ten hold approximately 6.5%. The sequenced sample consisted of peripheral blood. The chain is built from TRBV25-1 and TRBJ2-2; D is perhaps TRBD2 (6 bases). This TCR came from a man aged 18 to 30 who had recovered from COVID-19. Written as DNA, the CDR3 is TGTGCCAGCGGCGGGGTAGCGGCGAACACCGGGGAGCTGTTTTTT. Translated, it gives CASGGVAANTGELFF.